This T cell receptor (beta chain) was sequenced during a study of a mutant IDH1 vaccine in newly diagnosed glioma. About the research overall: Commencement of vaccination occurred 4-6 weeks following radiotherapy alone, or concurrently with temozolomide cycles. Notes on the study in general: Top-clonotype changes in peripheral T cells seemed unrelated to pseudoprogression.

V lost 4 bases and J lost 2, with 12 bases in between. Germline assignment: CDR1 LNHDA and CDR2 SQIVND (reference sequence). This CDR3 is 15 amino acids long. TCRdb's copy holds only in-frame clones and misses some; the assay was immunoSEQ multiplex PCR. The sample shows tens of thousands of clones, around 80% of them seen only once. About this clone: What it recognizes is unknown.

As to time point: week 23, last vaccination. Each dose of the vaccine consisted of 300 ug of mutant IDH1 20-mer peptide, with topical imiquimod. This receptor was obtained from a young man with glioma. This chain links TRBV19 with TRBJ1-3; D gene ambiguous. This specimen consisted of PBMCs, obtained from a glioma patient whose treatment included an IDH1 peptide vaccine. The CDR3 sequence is CASSTRGVAGNTIYF. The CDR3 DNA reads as TGTGCCAGTAGTACCCGTGGGGTGGCTGGAAACACCATATATTTT. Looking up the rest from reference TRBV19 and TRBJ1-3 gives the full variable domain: DGGITQSPKYLFRKEGQNVTLSCEQNLNHDAMYWYRQDPGQGLRLIYYSQIVNDFQKGDIAEGYSVSREKKESFPLTVTSAQKNPTAFYLCASSTRGVAGNTIYFGEGSWLTVV.